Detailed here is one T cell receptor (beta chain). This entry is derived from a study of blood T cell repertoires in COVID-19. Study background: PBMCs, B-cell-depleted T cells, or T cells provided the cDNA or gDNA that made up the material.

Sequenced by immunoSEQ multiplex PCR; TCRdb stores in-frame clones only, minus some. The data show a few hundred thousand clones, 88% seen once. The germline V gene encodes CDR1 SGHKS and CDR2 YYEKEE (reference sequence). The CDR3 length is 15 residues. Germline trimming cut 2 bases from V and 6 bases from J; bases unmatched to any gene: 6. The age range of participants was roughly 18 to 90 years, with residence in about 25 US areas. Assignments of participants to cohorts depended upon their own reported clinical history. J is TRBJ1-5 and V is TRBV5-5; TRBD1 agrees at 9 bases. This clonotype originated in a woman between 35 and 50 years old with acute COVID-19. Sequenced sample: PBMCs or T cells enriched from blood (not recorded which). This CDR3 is CASSFRTGGGQPQHF. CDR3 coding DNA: TGTGCCAGCAGCTTCCGAACAGGGGGCGGTCAGCCCCAGCATTTT.